This T cell receptor (beta chain) was identified in a study of cytomegalovirus exposure and HLA in healthy donors. As concerns this clone: The antigen remains unidentified.

Whole-study results and caveats: Analysis performed later found 15,000 or so TCR beta sequences associated with HLA alleles at 0.05 false discovery rate. In a later analysis, V- and J-gene trimming of beta chains associated with a DCLRE1C missense variant, replicated independently. A previous analysis found most TCR beta V segments productive roughly 87% or roughly 30% of the time. Within a later analysis, the majority of CMV-associated TCR beta chains appeared HLA-restricted.

PCR was performed using 60 Vbeta and 13 Jbeta primers. Clones were sequenced by immunoSEQ multiplex PCR, and TCRdb holds only the in-frame ones, with some missing. The sample lists 130,000 or so clones; around 83% were seen once. The origin of this receptor is a woman under 30 in good health and CMV-seropositive. Sequenced material: PBMCs.

For the CDR3, the DNA is TGTGCCAGCAGCCTAGCGTCAACCTACGAGCAGTACTTC. Its translation is CASSLASTYEQYF. This chain links TRBV6-1 with TRBJ2-7; weak D call: TRBD2 (6 bases). Germline CDR1 is MNHNS and CDR2 is SASEGT. Trimming removed 6 bases at V and 2 bases at J, with 11 bases between. This CDR3 region has 13 residues.